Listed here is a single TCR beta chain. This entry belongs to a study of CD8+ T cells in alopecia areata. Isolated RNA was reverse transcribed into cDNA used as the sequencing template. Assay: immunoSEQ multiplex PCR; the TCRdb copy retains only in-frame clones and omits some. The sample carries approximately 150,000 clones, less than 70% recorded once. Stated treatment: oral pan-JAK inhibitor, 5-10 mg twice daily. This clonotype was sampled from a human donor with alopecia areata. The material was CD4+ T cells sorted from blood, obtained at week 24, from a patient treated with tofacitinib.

The CDR3 DNA reads TGTGCCTGGGCCGTAGCTCAAGAGACCCAGTACTTC. Translation: CAWAVAQETQYF. The V call is TRBV30, the J call TRBJ2-5; D not certain. Trimming cost V 5 bases and J 2 bases, with 9 bases left between them. The V gene's germline CDR1 is GTSNPN and CDR2 SVGIG (reference sequence). The CDR3 loop spans 12 amino acids.